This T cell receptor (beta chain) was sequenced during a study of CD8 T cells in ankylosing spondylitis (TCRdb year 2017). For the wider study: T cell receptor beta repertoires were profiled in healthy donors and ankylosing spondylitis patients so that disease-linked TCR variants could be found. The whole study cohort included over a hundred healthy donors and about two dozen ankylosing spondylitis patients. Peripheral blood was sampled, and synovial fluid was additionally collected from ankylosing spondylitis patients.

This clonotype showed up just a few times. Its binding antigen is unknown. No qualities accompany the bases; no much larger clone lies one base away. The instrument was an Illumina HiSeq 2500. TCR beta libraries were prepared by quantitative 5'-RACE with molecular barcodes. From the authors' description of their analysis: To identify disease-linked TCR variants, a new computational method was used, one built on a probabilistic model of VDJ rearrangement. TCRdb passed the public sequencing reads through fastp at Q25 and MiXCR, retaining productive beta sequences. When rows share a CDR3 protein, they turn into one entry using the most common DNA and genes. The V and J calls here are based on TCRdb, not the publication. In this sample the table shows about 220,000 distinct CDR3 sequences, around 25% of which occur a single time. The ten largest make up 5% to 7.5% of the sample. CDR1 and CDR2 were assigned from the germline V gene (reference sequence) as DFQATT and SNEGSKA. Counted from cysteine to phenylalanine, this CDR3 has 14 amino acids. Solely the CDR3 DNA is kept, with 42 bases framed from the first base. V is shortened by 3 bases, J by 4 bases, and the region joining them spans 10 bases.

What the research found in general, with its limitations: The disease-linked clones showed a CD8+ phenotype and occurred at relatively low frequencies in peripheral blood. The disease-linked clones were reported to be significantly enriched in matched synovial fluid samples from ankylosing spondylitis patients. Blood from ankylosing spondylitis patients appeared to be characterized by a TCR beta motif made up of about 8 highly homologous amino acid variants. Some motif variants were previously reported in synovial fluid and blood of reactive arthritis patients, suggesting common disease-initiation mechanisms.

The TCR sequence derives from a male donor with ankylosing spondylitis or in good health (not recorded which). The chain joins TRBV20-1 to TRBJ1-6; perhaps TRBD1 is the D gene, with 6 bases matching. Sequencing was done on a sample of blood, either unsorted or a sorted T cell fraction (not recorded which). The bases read TGCAGTGCTAGGGTACAGGGATATAATTCACCCCTCCACTTT. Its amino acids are CSARVQGYNSPLHF.